The source of this T cell receptor beta chain is a study of cytomegalovirus exposure and HLA in healthy donors. Notes on the study in general: It was in a later analysis that TCR association rates were seen to vary by HLA locus, highest for DRB1 and lowest for HLA-C.

The PCR employed 60 Vbeta primers together with 13 Jbeta primers. Per the authors' pipeline: Later analysis identified tens of millions of unique TCR beta chains, around 10 million shared. The table came from immunoSEQ multiplex PCR; TCRdb's copy has only in-frame clones and leaves some out. V, J and clone size derive from that table, while D and trimming were established from the DNA sequence. The table shows 100,000 or so clones, with approximately 73% occurring only once. This clone was found once. Its antigen is unidentified. The origin of this receptor is a man between 35 and 55 years old in good health and CMV-seronegative. Specimen: PBMCs.

In DNA, the CDR3 is TGTGCCAGCTCACCCAGCGACAGGTTTACCGGGGAGCTGTTTTTT. It yields the protein CASSPSDRFTGELFF. The V and J genes are TRBV18 and TRBJ2-2; tentatively, D is TRBD1 (6 bases). Germline CDR1 reads KGHSH; CDR2 reads LQKENI. The V gene lost 3 bases and the J gene lost 5 bases, with 13 bases spanning the gap. CDR3 length equals 15 residues.